The subject of this entry is one T cell receptor beta chain. Sequencing of TCR beta was carried out in blood CD8+ and CD4+ T cells. The patients serving as multiple sclerosis controls were treatment-naive. They had stable or active relapsing-remitting disease and fulfilled revised McDonald criteria. The CD8+ and CD4+ T cells were negatively isolated, with the TEMRA cells enriched by FACS. Trimming stripped 0 bases from V and 3 bases from J, with 8 bases between. This CDR3 region has 14 residues. Germline lookup yields CDR1 SGDLS and CDR2 YYNGEE. The data were obtained in a study of CD8 T cells in Susac syndrome. Reverse transcription of roughly 0.45 to 1 ug RNA was performed with random hexamers. Multiplex PCR with immunoSEQ amplified the TCR beta CDR3 across 54 Vbeta and 13 Jbeta. TCRdb passed the immunoSEQ multiplex PCR reads through MiXCR, listing each CDR3 protein once. The top ten clones hold 0.082% of a sample with about 200,000 distinct CDR3 sequences, approximately 95% of them seen once.

The TCR comes from a human donor with multiple sclerosis. This chain joins TRBV9 and TRBJ2-3; D call uncertain. Specimen: CD4+ T cells from PBMCs. CDR3: CASSVDTVTDTQYF. In DNA, the CDR3 is TGTGCCAGCAGCGTAGACACGGTTACAGATACGCAGTATTTT.